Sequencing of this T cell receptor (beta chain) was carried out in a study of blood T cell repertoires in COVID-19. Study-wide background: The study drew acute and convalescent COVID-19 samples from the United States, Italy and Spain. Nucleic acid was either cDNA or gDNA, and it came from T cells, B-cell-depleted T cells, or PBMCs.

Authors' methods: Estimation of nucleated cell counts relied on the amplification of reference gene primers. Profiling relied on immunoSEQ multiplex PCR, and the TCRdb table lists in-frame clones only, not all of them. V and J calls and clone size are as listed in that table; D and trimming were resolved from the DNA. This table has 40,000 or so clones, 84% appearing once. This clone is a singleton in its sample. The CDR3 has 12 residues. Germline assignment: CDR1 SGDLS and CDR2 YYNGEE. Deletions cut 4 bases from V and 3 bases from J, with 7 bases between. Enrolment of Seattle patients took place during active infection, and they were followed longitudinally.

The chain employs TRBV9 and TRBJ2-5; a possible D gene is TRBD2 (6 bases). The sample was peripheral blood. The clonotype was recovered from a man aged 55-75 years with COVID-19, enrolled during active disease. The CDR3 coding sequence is TGTGCCAGCAGCCCGGGAGAAGAGACCCAGTACTTC. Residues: CASSPGEETQYF. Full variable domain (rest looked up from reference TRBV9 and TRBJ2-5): DSGVTQTPKHLITATGQRVTLRCSPRSGDLSVYWYQQSLDQGLQFLIQYYNGEERAKGNILERFSAQQFPDLHSELNLSSLELGDSALYFCASSPGEETQYFGPGTRLLVL.